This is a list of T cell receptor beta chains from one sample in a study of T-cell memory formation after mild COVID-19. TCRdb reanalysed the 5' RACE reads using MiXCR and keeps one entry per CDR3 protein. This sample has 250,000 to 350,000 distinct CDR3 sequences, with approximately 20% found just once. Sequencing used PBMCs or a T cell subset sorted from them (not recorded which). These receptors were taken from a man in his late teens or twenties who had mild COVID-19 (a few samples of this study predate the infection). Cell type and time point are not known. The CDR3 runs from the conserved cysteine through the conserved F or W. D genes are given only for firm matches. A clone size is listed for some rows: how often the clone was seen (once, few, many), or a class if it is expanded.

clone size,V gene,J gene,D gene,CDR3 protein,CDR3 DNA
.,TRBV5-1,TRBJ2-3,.,CASSLAAASTDTQYF,TGCGCCAGCAGCTTAGCGGCAGCTAGCACAGATACGCAGTATTTT
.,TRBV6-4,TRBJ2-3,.,CASSDSTVGGTDTQYF,TGTGCCAGCAGTGACTCTACGGTTGGTGGCACAGATACGCAGTATTTT
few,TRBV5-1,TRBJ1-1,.,CASSSPSTGNTEAFF,TGCGCCAGCAGCTCGCCATCCACAGGGAACACTGAAGCTTTCTTT
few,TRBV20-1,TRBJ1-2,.,CSAPHRNYGYTF,TGCAGTGCCCCACACCGGAACTATGGCTACACCTTC
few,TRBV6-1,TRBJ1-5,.,CASSEVRGGVQPQHF,TGTGCCAGCAGTGAAGTGAGGGGCGGTGTTCAGCCCCAGCATTTT
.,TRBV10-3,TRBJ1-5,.,CAIRGDTGYQPQHF,TGTGCCATCAGGGGTGATACAGGGTACCAGCCCCAGCATTTT
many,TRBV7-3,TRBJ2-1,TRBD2,CASSLGGDEQFF,TGTGCCAGCAGCTTAGGGGGGGATGAGCAGTTCTTC
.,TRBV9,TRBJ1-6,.,CASSAGTVGSPLHF,TGTGCCAGCAGCGCAGGGACTGTGGGATCACCCCTCCACTTT
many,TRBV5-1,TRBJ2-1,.,CASSYQGSSYNEQFF,TGCGCCAGCAGCTATCAGGGTAGTTCCTACAATGAGCAGTTCTTC
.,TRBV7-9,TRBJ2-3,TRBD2,CASSPAGRATDTQYF,TGTGCCAGCAGCCCAGCGGGGAGGGCCACAGATACGCAGTATTTT
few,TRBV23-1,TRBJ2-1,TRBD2,CASHRRGAYNEQFF,TGCGCCAGCCACCGACGGGGGGCCTACAATGAGCAGTTCTTC
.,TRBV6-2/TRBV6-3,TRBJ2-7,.,CASRTSYEQYF,TGTGCCAGCAGGACCTCGTACGAGCAGTACTTC
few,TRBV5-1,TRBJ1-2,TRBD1,CASSSRDRARGGYTF,TGCGCCAGCAGCTCACGGGACAGGGCGAGAGGTGGCTACACCTTC
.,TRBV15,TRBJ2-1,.,CATSRVEGLNEQFF,TGTGCCACCAGCAGAGTCGAGGGTCTGAATGAGCAGTTCTTC
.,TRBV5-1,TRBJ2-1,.,CASREGHEQFF,TGCGCCAGCCGAGAAGGCCATGAGCAGTTCTTC
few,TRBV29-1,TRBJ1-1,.,CSVTYTEAFF,TGCAGCGTTACGTACACTGAAGCTTTCTTT
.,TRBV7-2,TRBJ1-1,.,CASSPGGWGNTEAFF,TGTGCCAGCAGCCCCGGGGGGTGGGGCAACACTGAAGCTTTCTTT
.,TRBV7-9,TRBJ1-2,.,CASSSRPGNYGYTF,TGTGCCAGCAGCTCACGACCGGGAAACTATGGCTACACCTTC
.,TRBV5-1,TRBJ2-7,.,CASSLRGASYEQYF,TGCGCCAGCAGCTTGCGCGGGGCCTCCTACGAGCAGTACTTC
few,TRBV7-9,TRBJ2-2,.,CASRRAIGELFF,TGTGCCAGCAGGAGGGCCATCGGGGAGCTGTTTTTT
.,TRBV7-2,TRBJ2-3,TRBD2,CASSILAGPQDTQYF,TGTGCCAGCAGCATACTAGCGGGGCCACAGGATACGCAGTATTTT
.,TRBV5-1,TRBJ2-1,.,CASSLSGHEQFF,TGCGCCAGCAGCTTGTCTGGGCATGAGCAGTTCTTC
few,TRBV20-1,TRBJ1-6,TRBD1,CSATQGPGPLHF,TGCAGTGCTACACAGGGGCCGGGCCCCCTCCACTTT
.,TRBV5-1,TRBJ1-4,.,CASSLYRGGTNEKLFF,TGCGCCAGCAGCTTGTACCGGGGAGGCACTAATGAAAAACTGTTTTTT
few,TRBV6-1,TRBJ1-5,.,CASIRAVDQPQHF,TGTGCCAGCATTCGGGCCGTAGATCAGCCCCAGCATTTT
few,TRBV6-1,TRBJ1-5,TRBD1,CASTWDRTNQPQHF,TGTGCCAGCACCTGGGACAGAACAAATCAGCCCCAGCATTTT
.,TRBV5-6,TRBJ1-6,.,CASSSWANSPLHF,TGTGCCAGCAGCTCATGGGCTAATTCACCCCTCCACTTT
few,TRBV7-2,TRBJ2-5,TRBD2,CASSSKAGGPETQYF,TGTGCCAGCAGCTCTAAAGCGGGGGGGCCGGAGACCCAGTACTTC
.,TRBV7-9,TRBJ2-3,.,CASSLGAGAFTQYF,TGTGCCAGCAGCTTAGGGGCGGGGGCCTTTACGCAGTATTTT
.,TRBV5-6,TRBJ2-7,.,CASNRGRDGDEQYF,TGTGCCAGCAACCGGGGCCGGGACGGAGACGAGCAGTACTTC
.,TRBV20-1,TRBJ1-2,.,CRTGGYTF,TGCAGAACGGGGGGCTACACCTTC
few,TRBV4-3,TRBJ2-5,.,CASSQGERETQYF,TGCGCCAGCAGCCAGGGGGAACGAGAGACCCAGTACTTC
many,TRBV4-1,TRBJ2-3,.,CASSQETSPSTDTQYF,TGCGCCAGCAGCCAAGAAACTAGCCCAAGCACAGATACGCAGTATTTT
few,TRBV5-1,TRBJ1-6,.,CASSLGTVGVSPLHF,TGCGCCAGCAGCTTGGGGACAGTCGGTGTGTCACCCCTCCACTTT
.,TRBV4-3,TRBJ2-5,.,CASSQGADHWETQYF,TGCGCCAGCAGCCAAGGTGCTGACCACTGGGAGACCCAGTACTTC
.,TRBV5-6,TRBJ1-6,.,CASSLGPWGNSPLHF,TGTGCCAGCAGCTTGGGACCATGGGGGAATTCACCCCTCCACTTT
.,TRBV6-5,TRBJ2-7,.,CASSPSPQGSSYEQYF,TGTGCCAGCAGTCCCTCGCCACAGGGTAGCTCCTACGAGCAGTACTTC
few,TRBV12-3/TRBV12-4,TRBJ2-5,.,CASSPGGGMTTQYF,TGTGCCAGCAGTCCAGGGGGGGGCATGACGACCCAGTACTTC
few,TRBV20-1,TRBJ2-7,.,CSAGRMFEQYF,TGCAGTGCTGGCCGGATGTTCGAGCAGTACTTC
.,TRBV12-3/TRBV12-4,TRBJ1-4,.,CASSLSAGREKLFF,TGTGCCAGCAGTTTAAGCGCAGGGCGAGAAAAACTGTTTTTT
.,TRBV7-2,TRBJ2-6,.,CASSFFANVLTF,TGTGCCAGCAGCTTTTTCGCCAACGTCCTGACTTTC
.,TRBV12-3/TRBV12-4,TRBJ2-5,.,CASTRSETQYF,TGTGCCAGCACCCGATCAGAGACCCAGTACTTC
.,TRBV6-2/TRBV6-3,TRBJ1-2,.,CASRSQTANYGYTF,TGTGCCAGCAGAAGCCAGACAGCTAACTATGGCTACACCTTC
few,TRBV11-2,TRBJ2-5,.,CASTPRTDQETQYF,TGTGCCAGCACCCCGAGGACGGACCAAGAGACCCAGTACTTC
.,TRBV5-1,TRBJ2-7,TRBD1,CASSSQGAGEQYF,TGCGCCAGCAGCTCGCAGGGGGCTGGTGAGCAGTACTTC
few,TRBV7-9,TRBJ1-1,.,CASSYGPGRRMNTEAFF,TGTGCCAGCAGTTATGGGCCGGGACGGCGCATGAACACTGAAGCTTTCTTT
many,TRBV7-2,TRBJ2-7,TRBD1,CASSFDRGTYEQYF,TGTGCCAGCAGCTTTGACAGGGGGACCTACGAGCAGTACTTC
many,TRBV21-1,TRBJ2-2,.,CASSTRDRGATGELFF,TGTGCCAGCAGCACCAGGGACAGGGGGGCCACCGGGGAGCTGTTTTTT
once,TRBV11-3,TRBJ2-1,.,CASSFGRFGSGSHEQFF,TGTGCCAGCAGCTTCGGTAGGTTCGGTTCAGGGAGCCATGAGCAGTTCTTC